The following is a T cell receptor (beta chain) sequence with its context. The entry originates in a study of T cells in Graves' hyperthyroidism and ophthalmopathy. For the study at large: Peripheral blood was drawn at first diagnosis, prior to all treatment.

There are 15 residues in the CDR3. Looked up from germline, CDR1 is MNHNS and CDR2 is SASEGT. Trimming removed 8 bases from V and 0 bases from J; junction bases left unmatched: 5. Amplification yielded TCR beta CDR3 regions, with RNA transcripts as the source. First-round RT-PCR of the TCR CDR3 relied on the HTBI primer set. From the multiplex PCR reads, TCRdb called clonotypes with MiXCR, one entry per CDR3 protein. The repertoire includes 650,000 to 750,000 distinct CDR3 sequences, 14% of them detected once, and 10% sits in the top ten. The clonotype comes from a woman aged 18-30 years with Graves' hyperthyroidism. This chain joins TRBV6-1 and TRBJ2-7; 12 nucleotides agree with TRBD2. Sequencing was done on a sample of blood. The CDR3, as DNA: TGTGCCAGCGGACTGACTAGCGGGAGCTCCTACGAGCAGTACTTC. This gives the protein CASGLTSGSSYEQYF.